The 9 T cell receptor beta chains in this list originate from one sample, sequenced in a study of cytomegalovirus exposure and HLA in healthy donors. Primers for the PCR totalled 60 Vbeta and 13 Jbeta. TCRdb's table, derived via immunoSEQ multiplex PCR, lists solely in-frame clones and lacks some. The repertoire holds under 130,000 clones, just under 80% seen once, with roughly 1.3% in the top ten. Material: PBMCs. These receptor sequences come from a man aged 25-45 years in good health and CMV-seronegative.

The CDR3 region has the DNA TGTGCCAGCAGTGTCCGGGACAGGGATAACTATGGCTACACCTTC. Its translation is CASSVRDRDNYGYTF. The chain has TRBV6-1 and TRBJ1-2; 9 bases line up with TRBD1. The CDR3 runs 15 residues. Germline loops: CDR1 MNHNS, CDR2 SASEGT. V dropped 4 bases and J dropped 1; count of bases not matched to a gene: 4.

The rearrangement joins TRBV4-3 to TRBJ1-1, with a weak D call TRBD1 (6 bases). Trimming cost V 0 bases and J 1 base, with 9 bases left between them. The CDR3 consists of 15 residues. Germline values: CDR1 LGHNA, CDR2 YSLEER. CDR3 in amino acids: CASSQDKQGNTEAFF. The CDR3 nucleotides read TGCGCCAGCAGCCAAGATAAACAGGGGAACACTGAAGCTTTCTTT.

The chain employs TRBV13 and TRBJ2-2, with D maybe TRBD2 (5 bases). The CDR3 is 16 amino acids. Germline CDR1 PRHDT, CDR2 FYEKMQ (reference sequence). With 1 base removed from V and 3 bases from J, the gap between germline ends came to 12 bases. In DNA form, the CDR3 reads TGTGCCAGCAGCTTAGCCCAACTAGAGTACACCGGGGAGCTGTTTTTT. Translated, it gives CASSLAQLEYTGELFF.

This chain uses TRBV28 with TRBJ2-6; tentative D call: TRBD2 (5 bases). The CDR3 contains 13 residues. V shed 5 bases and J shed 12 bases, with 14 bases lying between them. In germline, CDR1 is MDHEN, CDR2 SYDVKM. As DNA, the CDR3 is TGTGCCAGCAGTGGCGCTGGGCGGGTCGTCCTGACTTTC. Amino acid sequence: CASSGAGRVVLTF.

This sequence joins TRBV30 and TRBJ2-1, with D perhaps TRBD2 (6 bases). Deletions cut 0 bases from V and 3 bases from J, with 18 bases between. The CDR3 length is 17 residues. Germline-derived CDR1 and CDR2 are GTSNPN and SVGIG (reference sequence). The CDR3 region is CAWSVLSWEAIYNEQFF. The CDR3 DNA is TGTGCCTGGAGTGTACTGTCTTGGGAGGCGATCTACAATGAGCAGTTCTTC.

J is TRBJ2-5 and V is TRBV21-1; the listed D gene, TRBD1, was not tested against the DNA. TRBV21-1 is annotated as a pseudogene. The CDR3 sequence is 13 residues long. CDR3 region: CASRPGTQETQYF. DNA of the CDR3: TGTGCCAGCAGACCAGGAACACAAGAGACCCAGTACTTC.

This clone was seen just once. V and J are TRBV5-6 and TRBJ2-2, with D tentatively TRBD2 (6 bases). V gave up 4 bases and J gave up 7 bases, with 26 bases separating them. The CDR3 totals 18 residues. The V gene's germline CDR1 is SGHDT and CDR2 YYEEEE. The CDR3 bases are TGTGCCAGCAGCCCGGGAGTTGTGAGGGGCCCATCGGGCGGGGAGCTGTTTTTT. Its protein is CASSPGVVRGPSGGELFF.

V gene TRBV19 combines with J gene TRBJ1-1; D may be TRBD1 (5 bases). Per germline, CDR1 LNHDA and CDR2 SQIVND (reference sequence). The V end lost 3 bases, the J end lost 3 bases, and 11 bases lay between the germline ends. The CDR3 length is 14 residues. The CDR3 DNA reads TGTGCCAGTAGTATGCAGGGTTGGTACACTGAAGCTTTCTTT. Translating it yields CASSMQGWYTEAFF.

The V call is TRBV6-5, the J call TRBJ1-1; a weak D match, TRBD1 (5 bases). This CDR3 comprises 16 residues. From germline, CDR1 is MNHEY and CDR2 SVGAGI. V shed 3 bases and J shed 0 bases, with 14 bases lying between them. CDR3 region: CASSYRGTTVNTEAFF. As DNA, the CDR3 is TGTGCCAGCAGTTATAGGGGAACGACGGTGAACACTGAAGCTTTCTTT.